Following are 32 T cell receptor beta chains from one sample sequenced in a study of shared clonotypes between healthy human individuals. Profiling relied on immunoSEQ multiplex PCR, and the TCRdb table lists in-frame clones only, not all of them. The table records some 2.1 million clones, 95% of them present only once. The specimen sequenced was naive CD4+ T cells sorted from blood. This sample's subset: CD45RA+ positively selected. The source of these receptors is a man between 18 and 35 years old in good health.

Written as DNA, the CDR3 is TGTGCCATCAGTGGGGACAGAATTAATGAAAAACTGTTTTTT. Its translation is CAISGDRINEKLFF. V gene TRBV10-3 combines with J gene TRBJ1-4; TRBD1 agrees at 7 bases. Germline CDR1 reads ENHRY; CDR2 reads SYGVKD. The CDR3 consists of 14 residues. J lost 4 bases, V lost 4 bases, and 3 bases had no gene match.

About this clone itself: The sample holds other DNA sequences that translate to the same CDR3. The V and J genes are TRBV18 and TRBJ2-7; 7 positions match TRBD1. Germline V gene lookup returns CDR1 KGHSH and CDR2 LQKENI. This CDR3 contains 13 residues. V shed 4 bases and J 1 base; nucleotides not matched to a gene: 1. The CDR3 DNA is TGTGCCAGCTCACAGGGACAGTCCTACGAGCAGTACTTC. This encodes CASSQGQSYEQYF.

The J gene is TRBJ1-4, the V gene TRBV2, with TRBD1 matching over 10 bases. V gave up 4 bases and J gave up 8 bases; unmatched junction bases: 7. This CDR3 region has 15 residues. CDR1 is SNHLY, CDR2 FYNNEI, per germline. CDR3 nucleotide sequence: TGTGCCAGCAGTGTCTCGACAGGGGGCAGGGAAAAACTGTTTTTT. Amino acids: CASSVSTGGREKLFF.

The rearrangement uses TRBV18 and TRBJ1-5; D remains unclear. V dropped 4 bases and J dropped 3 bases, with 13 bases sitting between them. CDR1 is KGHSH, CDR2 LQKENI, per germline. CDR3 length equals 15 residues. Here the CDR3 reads CASSRFQADNQPQHF. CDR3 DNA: TGTGCCAGCTCACGATTCCAGGCCGACAATCAGCCCCAGCATTTT.

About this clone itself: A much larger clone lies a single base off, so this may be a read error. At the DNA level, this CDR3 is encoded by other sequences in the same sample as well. The CDR3 reads CASSLGGYQPQHF. The CDR3 nucleotides read TGTGCCAGCAGCTTAGGGGGGTATCAGCCCCAGCATTTT. The J gene is TRBJ1-5, the V gene TRBV7-2; D may be TRBD1 (5 bases). CDR1 is SGHTA, CDR2 FQGNSA, per germline. Trimming removed 1 base from V and 5 bases from J, with 6 bases in between. The CDR3 length is 13 residues. Combining the CDR3 with reference TRBV7-2 and TRBJ1-5 gives the whole variable domain GAGVSQSPSNKVTEKGKDVELRCDPISGHTALYWYRQSLGQGLEFLIYFQGNSAPDKSGLPSDRFSAERTGGSVSTLTIQRTQQEDSAVYLCASSLGGYQPQHFGDGTRLSIL.

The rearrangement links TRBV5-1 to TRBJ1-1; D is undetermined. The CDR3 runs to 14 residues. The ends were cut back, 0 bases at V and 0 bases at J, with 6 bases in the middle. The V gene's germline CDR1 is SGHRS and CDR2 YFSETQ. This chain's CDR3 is CASSLEELNTEAFF. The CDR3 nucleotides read TGCGCCAGCAGCTTGGAGGAATTGAACACTGAAGCTTTCTTT.

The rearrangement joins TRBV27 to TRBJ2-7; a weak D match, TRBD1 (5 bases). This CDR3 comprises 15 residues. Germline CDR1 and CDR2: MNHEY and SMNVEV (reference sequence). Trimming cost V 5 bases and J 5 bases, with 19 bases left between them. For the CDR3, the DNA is TGTGCCAGCAGTCCATGGGGCTGGAGCCCACACGAGCAGTACTTC. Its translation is CASSPWGWSPHEQYF.

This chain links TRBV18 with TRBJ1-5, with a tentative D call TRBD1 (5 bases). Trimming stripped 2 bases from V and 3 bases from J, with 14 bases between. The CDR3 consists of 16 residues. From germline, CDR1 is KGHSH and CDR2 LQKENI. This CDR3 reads CASSPERLGLNQPQHF. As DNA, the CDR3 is TGTGCCAGCTCACCAGAAAGGCTGGGGCTCAATCAGCCCCAGCATTTT.

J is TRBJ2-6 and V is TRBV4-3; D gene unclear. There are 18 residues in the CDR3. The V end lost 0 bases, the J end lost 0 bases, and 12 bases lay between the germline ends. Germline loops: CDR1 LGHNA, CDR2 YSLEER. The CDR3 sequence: CASSQDYSRSSGANVLTF. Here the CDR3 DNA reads TGCGCCAGCAGCCAAGACTATTCCCGTAGCTCTGGGGCCAACGTCCTGACTTTC.

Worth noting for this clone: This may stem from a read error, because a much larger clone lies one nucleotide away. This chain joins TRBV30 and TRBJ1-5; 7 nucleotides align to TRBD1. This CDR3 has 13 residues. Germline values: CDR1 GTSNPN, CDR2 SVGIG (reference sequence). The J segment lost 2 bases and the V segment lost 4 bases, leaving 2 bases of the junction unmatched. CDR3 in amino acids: CAWNTGGNQPQHF. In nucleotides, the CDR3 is TGTGCCTGGAACACAGGGGGCAATCAGCCCCAGCATTTT.

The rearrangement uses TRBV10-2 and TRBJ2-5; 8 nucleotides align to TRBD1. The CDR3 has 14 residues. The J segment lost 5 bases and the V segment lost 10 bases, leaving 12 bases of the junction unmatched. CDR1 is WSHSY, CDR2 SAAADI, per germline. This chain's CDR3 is CATGARGRRETQYF. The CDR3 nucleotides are TGCGCCACCGGCGCCAGGGGGCGGCGGGAGACCCAGTACTTC.

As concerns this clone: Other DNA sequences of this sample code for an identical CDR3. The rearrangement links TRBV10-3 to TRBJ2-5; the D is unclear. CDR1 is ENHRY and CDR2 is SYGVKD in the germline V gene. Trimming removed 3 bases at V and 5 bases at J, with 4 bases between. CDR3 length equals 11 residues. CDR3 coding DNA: TGTGCCATCAGTGAACGGGAGACCCAGTACTTC. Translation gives CAISERETQYF.

The CDR3 loop reads CASSLRMRNSPLHF. The CDR3 DNA sequence: TGTGCCAGCAGCTTGCGGATGAGGAATTCACCCCTCCACTTT. The V gene is TRBV5-8, the J gene TRBJ1-6; D not certain. With 1 base removed from V and 7 bases from J, the gap between germline ends came to 9 bases. Germline V gives CDR1 SGHTS, CDR2 YDEGEE. This CDR3 contains 14 residues.

CDR3 sequence: CASSFGIAVNEQFF. CDR3 coding DNA: TGTGCCAGCAGCTTCGGGATAGCCGTCAATGAGCAGTTCTTC. This chain connects TRBV7-2 to TRBJ2-1, with a possible D match to TRBD2 (5 bases). The germline V gene has CDR1 SGHTA and CDR2 FQGNSA. V lost 3 bases to trimming and J lost 6 bases, with 12 bases between them. The CDR3 is made up of 14 amino acids.

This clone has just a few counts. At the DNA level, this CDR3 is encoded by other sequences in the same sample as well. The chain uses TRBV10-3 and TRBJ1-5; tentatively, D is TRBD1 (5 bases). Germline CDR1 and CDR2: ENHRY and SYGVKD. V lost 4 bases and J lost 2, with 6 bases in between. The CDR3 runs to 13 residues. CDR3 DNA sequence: TGTGCCATCAGTGCGACAGGCAATCAGCCCCAGCATTTT. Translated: CAISATGNQPQHF.

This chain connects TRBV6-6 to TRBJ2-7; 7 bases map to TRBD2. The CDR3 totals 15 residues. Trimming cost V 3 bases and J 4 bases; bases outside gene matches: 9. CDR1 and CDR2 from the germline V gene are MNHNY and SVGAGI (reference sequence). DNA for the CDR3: TGTGCCAGCAGTTATACCGGGACTACGAATTACGAGCAGTACTTC. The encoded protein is CASSYTGTTNYEQYF.

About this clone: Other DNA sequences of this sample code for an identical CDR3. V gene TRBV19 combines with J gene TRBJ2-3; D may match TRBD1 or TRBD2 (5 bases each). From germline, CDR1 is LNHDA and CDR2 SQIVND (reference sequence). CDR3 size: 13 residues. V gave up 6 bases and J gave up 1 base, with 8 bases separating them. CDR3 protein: CASRVGGTDTQYF. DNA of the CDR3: TGTGCCAGTAGGGTGGGGGGCACAGATACGCAGTATTTT.

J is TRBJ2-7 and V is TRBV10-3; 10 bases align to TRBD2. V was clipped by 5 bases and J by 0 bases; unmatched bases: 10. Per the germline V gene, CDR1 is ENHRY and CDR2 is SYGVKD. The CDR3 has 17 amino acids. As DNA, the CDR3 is TGTGCCATCAGTAATTCAGCGGGAGGGCCGGGCTCCTACGAGCAGTACTTC. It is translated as CAISNSAGGPGSYEQYF.

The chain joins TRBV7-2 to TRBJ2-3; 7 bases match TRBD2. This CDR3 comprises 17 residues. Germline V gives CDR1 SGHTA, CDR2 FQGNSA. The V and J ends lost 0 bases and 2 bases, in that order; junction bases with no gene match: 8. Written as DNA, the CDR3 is TGTGCCAGCAGCTTAGCGCGACTAGCCCAACTCACAGATACGCAGTATTTT. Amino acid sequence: CASSLARLAQLTDTQYF.

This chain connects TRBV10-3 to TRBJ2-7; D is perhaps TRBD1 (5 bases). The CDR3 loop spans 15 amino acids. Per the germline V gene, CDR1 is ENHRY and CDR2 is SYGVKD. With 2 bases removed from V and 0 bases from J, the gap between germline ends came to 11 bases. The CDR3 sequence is CAISEGAAYSYEQYF. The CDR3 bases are TGTGCCATCAGTGAGGGGGCAGCGTACTCCTACGAGCAGTACTTC.

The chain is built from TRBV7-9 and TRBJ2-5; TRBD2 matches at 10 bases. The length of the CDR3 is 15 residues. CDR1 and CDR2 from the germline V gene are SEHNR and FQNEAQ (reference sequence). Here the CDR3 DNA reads TGTGCGACGCTAGCTAGCGGGAGTCTCATGGAGACCCAGTACTTC. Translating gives CATLASGSLMETQYF.

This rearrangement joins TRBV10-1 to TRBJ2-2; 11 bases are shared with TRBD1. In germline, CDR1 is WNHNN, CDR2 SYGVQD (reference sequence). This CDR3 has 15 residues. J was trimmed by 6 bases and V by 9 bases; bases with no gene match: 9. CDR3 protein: CASNEPGQGAGELFF. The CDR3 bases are TGCGCCAGTAATGAGCCGGGACAGGGGGCCGGGGAGCTGTTTTTT.

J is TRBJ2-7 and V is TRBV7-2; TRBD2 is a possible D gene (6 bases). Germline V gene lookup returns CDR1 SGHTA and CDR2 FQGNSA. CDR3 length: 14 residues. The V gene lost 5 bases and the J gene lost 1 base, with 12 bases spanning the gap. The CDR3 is CASSRGAGSYEQYF. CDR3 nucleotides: TGTGCCAGCAGCCGCGGGGCAGGGTCCTACGAGCAGTACTTC.

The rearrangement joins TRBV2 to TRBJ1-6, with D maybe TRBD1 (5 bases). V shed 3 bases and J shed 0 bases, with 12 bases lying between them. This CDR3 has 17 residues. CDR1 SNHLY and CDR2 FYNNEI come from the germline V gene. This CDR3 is CASSEALGLSYNSPLHF. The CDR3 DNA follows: TGTGCCAGCAGTGAGGCATTGGGGCTCTCCTATAATTCACCCCTCCACTTT.

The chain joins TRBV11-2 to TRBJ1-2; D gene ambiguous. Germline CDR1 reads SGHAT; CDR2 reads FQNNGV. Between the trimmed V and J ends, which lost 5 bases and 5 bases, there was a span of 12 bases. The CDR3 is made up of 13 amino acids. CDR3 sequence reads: CASSPGPPYGYTF. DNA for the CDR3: TGTGCCAGCAGCCCCGGACCTCCTTATGGCTACACCTTC.

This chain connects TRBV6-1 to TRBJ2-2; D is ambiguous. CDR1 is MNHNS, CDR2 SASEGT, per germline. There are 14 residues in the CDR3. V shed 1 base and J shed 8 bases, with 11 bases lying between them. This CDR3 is CASSEGLMIGELFF. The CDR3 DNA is TGTGCCAGCAGTGAAGGACTGATGATAGGGGAGCTGTTTTTT.

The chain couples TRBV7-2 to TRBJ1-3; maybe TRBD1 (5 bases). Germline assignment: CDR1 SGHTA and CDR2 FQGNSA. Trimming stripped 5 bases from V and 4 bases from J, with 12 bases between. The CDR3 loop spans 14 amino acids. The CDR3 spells CASSPGMAGNTIYF. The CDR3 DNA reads TGTGCCAGCAGCCCAGGGATGGCGGGAAACACCATATATTTT.

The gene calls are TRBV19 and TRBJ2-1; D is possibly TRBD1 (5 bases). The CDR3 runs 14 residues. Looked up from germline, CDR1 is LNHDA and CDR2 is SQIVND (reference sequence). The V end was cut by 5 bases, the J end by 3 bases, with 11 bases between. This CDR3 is CASSSDTFYNEQFF. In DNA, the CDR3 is TGTGCCAGTAGTTCGGACACCTTCTACAATGAGCAGTTCTTC.

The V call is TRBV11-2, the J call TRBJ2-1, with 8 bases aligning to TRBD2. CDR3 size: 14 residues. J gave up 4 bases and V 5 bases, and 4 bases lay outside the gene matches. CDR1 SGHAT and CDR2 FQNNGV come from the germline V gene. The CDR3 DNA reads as TGTGCCAGCAGCCCGACTAGCGTGTACAATGAGCAGTTCTTC. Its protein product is CASSPTSVYNEQFF. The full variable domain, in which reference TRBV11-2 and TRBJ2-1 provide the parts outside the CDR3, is EAGVAQSPRYKIIEKRQSVAFWCNPISGHATLYWYQQILGQGPKLLIQFQNNGVVDDSQLPKDRFSAERLKGVDSTLKIQPAKLEDSAVYLCASSPTSVYNEQFFGPGTRLTVL.

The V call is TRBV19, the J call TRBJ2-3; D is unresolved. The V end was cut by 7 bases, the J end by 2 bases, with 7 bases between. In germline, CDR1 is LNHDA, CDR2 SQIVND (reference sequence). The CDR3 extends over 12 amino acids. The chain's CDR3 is CASNSYTDTQYF. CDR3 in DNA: TGTGCCAGTAATTCCTACACAGATACGCAGTATTTT.

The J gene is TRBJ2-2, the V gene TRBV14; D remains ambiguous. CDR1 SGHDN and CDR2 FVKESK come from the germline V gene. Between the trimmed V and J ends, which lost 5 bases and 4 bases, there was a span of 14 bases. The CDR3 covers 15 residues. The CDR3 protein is CASSSSGRGTGELFF. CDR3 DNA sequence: TGTGCCAGCAGCAGCAGTGGGCGCGGCACCGGGGAGCTGTTTTTT.

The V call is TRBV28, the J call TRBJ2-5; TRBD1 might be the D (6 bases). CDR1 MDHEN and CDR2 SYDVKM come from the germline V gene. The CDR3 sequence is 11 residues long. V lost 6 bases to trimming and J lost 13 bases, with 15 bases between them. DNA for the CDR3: TGTGCCAGCAGCGTTACAGGGTGGCGGTACTTC. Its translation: CASSVTGWRYF.